These 28 T cell receptor beta chains were sequenced from one sample in a study of Tregs in tolerant kidney transplant recipients. Here immunoSEQ multiplex PCR was the method, and the copy in TCRdb shows in-frame clones only, minus some. The data include tens of thousands of clones; the top ten clones carry about 0.83%. Source: CD4+ T cells from blood, taken before the transplant. Source of these receptors: a human donor who received a combined kidney and bone marrow transplant.

A note on this clone: The CDR3 end is not reached by the read, which stops 3 residues before it; the germline J gene fills it in. This rearrangement joins TRBV20-1 to TRBJ2-3; 7 nucleotides align to TRBD1. Germline CDR1 is DFQATT and CDR2 is SNEGSKA (reference sequence). The length of the CDR3 is 16 residues. V lost 6 bases, J lost 3 bases, and 15 bases stayed unmatched. The sequenced CDR3 bases are TGCAGTGCCGGCCCACGGCAGGGGGTTTCAACAGATACG. Its translation: CSAGPRQGVSTDT. The whole CDR3 region reads CSAGPRQGVSTDTQYF.

In the case of this clone: At one of its ends the junction is not consistent with the germline gene, which may arise from a read error. The sequenced fragment ends 3 residues before the CDR3 boundary, so the rest is inferred from the germline J gene. The chain employs TRBV7-2 and TRBJ2-7; D uncertain. CDR3 size: 13 residues. CDR1 and CDR2 from the germline V gene are SGHTA and FQGNSA. The CDR3 loop reads CASSPRGWSEQYF. The covered CDR3 bases are TGTGCGAGCAGCCCCCGCGGCTGGAGCGAG.

In the case of this clone: The read ends 3 residues shy of where the CDR3 ends; the end is completed using the germline J gene. The V and J genes are TRBV7-8 and TRBJ1-6; D remains unclear. CDR3 length: 15 residues. Trimming left V 8 bases short and J 6 bases short, with 17 bases between. Per the germline V gene, CDR1 is SGHVS and CDR2 is FQNEAQ. CDR3 bases read: TGTGCCAGCCGATCTAGAGGTGATTTTAATTCACCC. Its protein is CASRSRGDFNSP. The full CDR3 sequence reads CASRSRGDFNSPLHF. Filled out from reference TRBV7-8 and TRBJ1-6, the complete variable domain reads GAGVSQSPRYKVAKRGQDVALRCDPISGHVSLFWYQQALGQGPEFLTYFQNEAQLDKSGLPSDRFFAERPEGSVSTLKIQRTQQEDSAVYLCASRSRGDFNSPLHFGNGTRLTVT.

On this clone: The read gets to within 3 residues of the CDR3 end, and the germline J gene fills in the rest. The chain couples TRBV28 to TRBJ1-6; D is undetermined. V was trimmed by 8 bases and J by 0 bases, leaving 8 bases between them. Germline V lookup: CDR1 MDHEN, CDR2 SYDVKM. This CDR3 is 14 amino acids long. CDR3 sequence reads: CASWAGSYNSPLHF. The DNA read from the CDR3 is TGTGCCAGCTGGGCGGGCTCCTATAATTCACCC.

As regards this clone: Sequencing ends 3 residues short of the CDR3 end; the germline J gene provides the rest. This chain uses TRBV28 with TRBJ1-2; 10 bases line up with TRBD1. The CDR3 length is 17 residues. Per the germline V gene, CDR1 is MDHEN and CDR2 is SYDVKM. V dropped 3 bases and J dropped 4; count of bases not matched to a gene: 11. The CDR3 sequence: CASSLVRRDRGGYGYTF. Incomplete CDR3 DNA: TGTGCCAGCAGTTTGGTTCGGCGGGACAGGGGTGGCTATGGC.

On this clone: The sequence runs out 3 residues before the end of the CDR3; the remainder is reconstructed from the germline J gene. The chain links TRBV5-1 to TRBJ2-5, with 10 nucleotides matching TRBD1. Per germline, CDR1 SGHRS and CDR2 YFSETQ. The CDR3 length is 14 residues. V trimming: 4 bases; J trimming: 2 bases; junction bases outside the gene matches: 2. The CDR3 DNA, read in part, is TGCGCCAGCAGCGCGGACAGGGGGCAAGAGACC. It translates to CASSADRGQET. Given in full, the CDR3 is CASSADRGQETQYF. Together with reference TRBV5-1 and TRBJ2-5, the CDR3 gives the full variable domain: KAGVTQTPRYLIKTRGQQVTLSCSPISGHRSVSWYQQTPGQGLQFLFEYFSETQRNKGNFPGRFSGRQFSNSRSEMNVSTLELGDSALYLCASSADRGQETQYFGPGTRLLVL.

In the case of this clone: The CDR3 goes on 3 residues after the read ends, and that part is filled in from the germline J gene. V and J are TRBV5-1 and TRBJ2-3, with 7 bases matching TRBD2. From germline, CDR1 is SGHRS and CDR2 YFSETQ. J lost 3 bases, V lost 7 bases, and 11 bases had no gene match. The CDR3 sequence is 15 residues long. The CDR3 DNA, read in part, is TGCGCCAGCTTCGCGACCCAAGCGGGAACAGATACG. Its translation is CASFATQAGTDT. The full CDR3 protein reads CASFATQAGTDTQYF.

Remarks on this clone: Read coverage stops 3 residues before the CDR3 terminus; the germline J gene supplies the remainder. The chain couples TRBV19 to TRBJ1-1, with 11 bases aligning to TRBD1. The CDR3 has 14 residues. After removal of 6 bases from V and 5 bases from J, the junction contained 5 bases not matched to a gene. Germline V lookup: CDR1 LNHDA, CDR2 SQIVND (reference sequence). CDR3 protein: CASSRTGGRTEAFF. The CDR3 bases that were read are TGTGCCAGTAGCAGGACAGGGGGCCGGACTGAA.

CDR3: CASYAGAYTDTQYF. The sequenced CDR3 bases are TGTGCCAGCTATGCGGGAGCTTACACAGATACG. The chain combines TRBV2 with TRBJ2-3; TRBD2 matches 7 bases. Read data end 3 residues before the CDR3 end; the end is taken from the germline J gene. Per the germline V gene, CDR1 is SNHLY and CDR2 is FYNNEI. The trim removed 8 bases at V and 2 bases at J, leaving 7 bases unmatched. The CDR3 extends over 14 amino acids.

On this clone itself: The read comes to an end 3 residues before the CDR3 does, leaving the germline J gene to fill in the end. V is TRBV20-1 and J is TRBJ2-7; TRBD2 matches at 8 bases. V shed 2 bases, J shed 3 bases, and the junction held 0 bases outside the gene matches. Germline V gives CDR1 DFQATT, CDR2 SNEGSKA (reference sequence). This CDR3 region has 12 residues. CDR3 bases read: TGCAGTGCTAGACTAGCGGGCTACGAG. Its protein product is CSARLAGYE. The entire CDR3 sequence reads CSARLAGYEQYF.

For this clone: Coverage ceases 3 residues before the CDR3 finishes, and the germline J gene fills in the end. V gene TRBV7-2 combines with J gene TRBJ2-3; D unresolved. Germline lookup yields CDR1 SGHTA and CDR2 FQGNSA. Trimming stripped 1 base from V and 6 bases from J, with 14 bases between. There are 15 residues in the CDR3. CDR3 bases read: TGTGCCAGCAGCTTAGGCAGTTCTATAGGGGATACG. Residues: CASSLGSSIGDT. The full CDR3 sequence reads CASSLGSSIGDTQYF.

Notes on this clone: The read finishes 3 residues shy of the CDR3 end, and the germline J gene is used to complete it. The V gene is TRBV2, the J gene TRBJ1-1; 9 nucleotides line up with TRBD1. Germline V gene sequence: CDR1 SNHLY, CDR2 FYNNEI. The V segment lost 7 bases and the J segment 5 bases; nucleotides outside the gene matches: 11. The CDR3 extends over 15 amino acids. CDR3: CASITGGIGGTEAFF. CDR3 bases read: TGTGCCAGCATAACAGGGGGCATCGGTGGGACTGAA.

About this clone itself: The read gets to within 3 residues of the CDR3 end, and the germline J gene fills in the rest. V gene TRBV5-1 combines with J gene TRBJ2-5; D may be TRBD2 (6 bases). The germline V gene encodes CDR1 SGHRS and CDR2 YFSETQ. This CDR3 spans 15 amino acids. Trimming shortened V by 3 bases and J by 1 base, and 13 bases separated the two germline ends. CDR3 DNA (partial): TGCGCCAGCAGCTCGCAACCGGGACTCCAAGAGACC. Translation gives CASSSQPGLQET. The entire CDR3 is CASSSQPGLQETQYF.

A word on this clone: The CDR3 end falls 3 residues outside the read, so it is completed with the germline J gene. The genes are TRBV7-9 and TRBJ1-2, with a tentative D call TRBD1 (5 bases). In germline, CDR1 is SEHNR, CDR2 FQNEAQ (reference sequence). The CDR3 is 13 residues long. V dropped 5 bases and J dropped 4 bases, with 11 bases sitting between them. The CDR3 loop is CASSADSTYGYTF. The sequenced part of the CDR3 DNA is TGTGCCAGCAGCGCCGACAGCACCTATGGC.

A note on this clone: The read gets to within 3 residues of the CDR3 end, and the germline J gene fills in the rest. The chain is built from TRBV20-1 and TRBJ1-5, with 9 bases matching TRBD1. This CDR3 is 14 amino acids long. Germline V gene lookup returns CDR1 DFQATT and CDR2 SNEGSKA (reference sequence). V shed 6 bases and J 4 bases; nucleotides not matched to a gene: 7. CDR3 DNA, as far as it was read: TGCAGTGCCAAGCCGGGACAGGGAAATCAGCCC. It codes for CSAKPGQGNQP. In full, the CDR3 reads CSAKPGQGNQPQHF.

With respect to this clone: The sequence runs out 3 residues before the end of the CDR3; the remainder is reconstructed from the germline J gene. The V call is TRBV5-1, the J call TRBJ1-1; 7 bases fit TRBD1. After removal of 0 bases from V and 5 bases from J, the junction contained 13 bases not matched to a gene. The germline CDR1 and CDR2 sequences are SGHRS and YFSETQ. There are 17 residues in the CDR3. The CDR3 sequence is CASSLEPGGTRGTEAFF. Partial CDR3 DNA: TGCGCCAGCAGCTTGGAGCCAGGGGGTACAAGGGGGACTGAA. Based on the CDR3 plus reference TRBV5-1 and TRBJ1-1, the full variable domain is KAGVTQTPRYLIKTRGQQVTLSCSPISGHRSVSWYQQTPGQGLQFLFEYFSETQRNKGNFPGRFSGRQFSNSRSEMNVSTLELGDSALYLCASSLEPGGTRGTEAFFGQGTRLTVV.

Remarks on this clone: The read is 3 residues too short to cover the CDR3 end, so that end is filled in from the germline J gene. The chain recombines TRBV19 with TRBJ1-4, with D tentatively TRBD1 (5 bases). The CDR3 loop spans 16 amino acids. The ends were cut back, 6 bases at V and 8 bases at J, with 22 bases in the middle. Germline CDR1 reads LNHDA; CDR2 reads SQIVND (reference sequence). CDR3 amino acids: CASRLGSQTGEEKLFF. CDR3 DNA (partial): TGTGCCAGTAGATTGGGGAGCCAAACGGGGGAGGAAAAA.

Notes on this clone: The read finishes 3 residues shy of the CDR3 end, and the germline J gene is used to complete it. V gene TRBV2 combines with J gene TRBJ1-2; D possibly corresponds to TRBD1 (6 bases). Germline V lookup: CDR1 SNHLY, CDR2 FYNNEI. The V gene lost 6 bases and the J gene lost 4 bases, with 15 bases spanning the gap. This CDR3 has 14 residues. The CDR3 spells CASRERTDFYGYTF. Incomplete CDR3 DNA: TGTGCCAGCAGGGAAAGGACAGATTTCTATGGC.

This CDR3 reads CASSFAGNNEKLFF. The DNA read from the CDR3 is TGTGCCAGCAGCTTCGCAGGCAATAATGAAAAA. This sequence joins TRBV5-5 and TRBJ1-4; D is unclear. The CDR3 goes on 3 residues after the read ends, and that part is filled in from the germline J gene. With 2 bases removed from V and 4 bases from J, the gap between germline ends came to 9 bases. CDR3 length: 14 amino acids. Germline CDR1 SGHKS, CDR2 YYEKEE (reference sequence).

Turning to this clone: The read ends 3 residues shy of where the CDR3 ends; the end is completed using the germline J gene. The gene calls are TRBV18 and TRBJ2-1; D might be TRBD1 (6 bases). The germline gives CDR1 KGHSH, CDR2 LQKENI. Trimming took 6 bases from V and 4 from J, leaving 19 bases between them. The length of the CDR3 is 16 residues. The CDR3: CASSPRATGGYNEQFF. Partial CDR3 DNA: TGTGCCAGCTCGCCTCGAGCGACAGGAGGTTACAATGAG.

In regard to this clone: The observed sequence ends 3 residues before the CDR3 terminus, with the missing tail filled in from the germline J gene. V gene TRBV5-1 combines with J gene TRBJ1-3, with TRBD1 as a possible D gene (6 bases). The CDR3 is made up of 17 amino acids. The V end lost 0 bases, the J end lost 4 bases, and 17 bases lay between the germline ends. Germline CDR1 and CDR2: SGHRS and YFSETQ. CDR3 sequence reads: CASSLALTGSSGNTIYF. CDR3 DNA (partial): TGCGCCAGCAGCTTGGCCCTGACAGGCTCCTCCGGAAACACC. Combining the CDR3 with reference TRBV5-1 and TRBJ1-3 gives the whole variable domain KAGVTQTPRYLIKTRGQQVTLSCSPISGHRSVSWYQQTPGQGLQFLFEYFSETQRNKGNFPGRFSGRQFSNSRSEMNVSTLELGDSALYLCASSLALTGSSGNTIYFGEGSWLTVV.

Concerning this clone itself: The DNA ends 3 residues before the CDR3 does, and the rest of the CDR3 is filled in from the germline J gene. The chain combines TRBV2 with TRBJ2-2; possibly TRBD2 for D (7 bases). V lost 7 bases and J 3 bases, leaving 15 bases between the germline ends. The CDR3 has 15 residues. Per the germline V gene, CDR1 is SNHLY and CDR2 is FYNNEI. CDR3 protein: CASKGGGRDTGELFF. The CDR3 DNA, read in part, is TGTGCCAGCAAAGGCGGGGGCAGAGACACCGGGGAG.

Worth noting for this clone: The read gets to within 3 residues of the CDR3 end, and the germline J gene fills in the rest. The chain joins TRBV19 to TRBJ2-7, with 8 bases lining up with TRBD1. The germline V gene has CDR1 LNHDA and CDR2 SQIVND (reference sequence). Unmatched junction bases numbered 15, after V lost 5 bases and J lost 3 bases. CDR3 size: 17 residues. Incomplete CDR3 DNA: TGTGCCAGTAGTCCCGCCCCTCCGGGACAGGCGCTCTACGAG. It encodes CASSPAPPGQALYE. The CDR3, in full, reads CASSPAPPGQALYEQYF.

In the case of this clone: The observed sequence ends 3 residues before the CDR3 terminus, with the missing tail filled in from the germline J gene. The chain uses TRBV19 and TRBJ2-1, with TRBD2 as a possible D gene (5 bases). CDR3 length equals 16 residues. V lost 5 bases to trimming and J lost 4 bases, with 18 bases between them. Germline assignment: CDR1 LNHDA and CDR2 SQIVND (reference sequence). This CDR3 reads CASSSGSKSQYNEQFF. Partial CDR3 DNA: TGTGCCAGTAGTTCGGGGTCGAAGTCCCAGTACAATGAG.

Of note for this clone: The read ends 3 residues before the CDR3 terminus; that terminus is restored from the germline J gene. This sequence joins TRBV2 and TRBJ2-3, with 7 nucleotides matching TRBD2. This CDR3 has 15 residues. The V and J ends lost 2 bases and 3 bases, in that order; junction bases with no gene match: 5. Germline V CDR1 and CDR2: SNHLY, FYNNEI. The CDR3 loop is CASSEYLAATDTQYF. Incomplete CDR3 DNA: TGTGCCAGCAGTGAATATCTAGCGGCAACAGATACG.

A word on this clone: The read finishes 3 residues shy of the CDR3 end, and the germline J gene is used to complete it. The rearrangement joins TRBV19 to TRBJ2-7, with 8 nucleotides matching TRBD1. In germline, CDR1 is LNHDA, CDR2 SQIVND (reference sequence). The V gene end was trimmed by 1 base and the J gene end by 3 bases; junction bases not matched to a gene: 5. The CDR3 has 15 residues. The CDR3: CASSIGDRTIYEQYF. Incomplete CDR3 DNA: TGTGCCAGTAGTATAGGGGACAGGACAATCTACGAG. Filled out from reference TRBV19 and TRBJ2-7, the complete variable domain reads DGGITQSPKYLFRKEGQNVTLSCEQNLNHDAMYWYRQDPGQGLRLIYYSQIVNDFQKGDIAEGYSVSREKKESFPLTVTSAQKNPTAFYLCASSIGDRTIYEQYFGPGTRLTVT.

Concerning this clone: The CDR3 extends 3 residues past the end of the read, so its final part is completed from the germline J gene. This chain connects TRBV18 to TRBJ2-1; TRBD1 aligns across 9 bases. Trimming at V came to 5 bases and at J to 3 bases, leaving 5 bases not matched to a gene. Per the germline V gene, CDR1 is KGHSH and CDR2 is LQKENI. The CDR3 contains 15 residues. The part of the CDR3 DNA that was read is TGTGCCAGCTCAGCCGGACAGGGGAACTACAATGAG. This encodes CASSAGQGNYNE. The entire CDR3 is CASSAGQGNYNEQFF.

Concerning this clone: The missing CDR3 end, 3 residues past where the read stops, is filled in from the germline J gene. The chain carries TRBV18 and TRBJ2-7, with D possibly matching TRBD2 (5 bases). The CDR3 loop spans 17 amino acids. The germline CDR1 and CDR2 sequences are KGHSH and LQKENI. V was clipped by 1 base and J by 6 bases, with 22 bases between them. The DNA read from the CDR3 is TGTGCCAGCTCACCACTAATCCAAGCGGACCGGACGCGCGAG. This sequence encodes CASSPLIQADRTRE. The full-length CDR3 reads as CASSPLIQADRTREQYF.